The clone carrying this T cell receptor beta chain has just one count. The antigen is undetermined. This CDR3 region has 12 residues. V lost 1 base to trimming and J lost 3 bases, with 4 bases between them. CDR1 is SGHNT and CDR2 is YENEEA in the germline V gene. This record belongs to a study of cytomegalovirus exposure and HLA in healthy donors. Study results and caveats: Sequencing likely generated an artifact that appeared as a cluster of highly shared sequence variants. Presence/absence analyses supposed approximately even sequencing depth among donors.

Both 60 Vbeta primers and 13 Jbeta primers went into the PCR. Sequencing was performed with immunoSEQ multiplex PCR; in TCRdb, only in-frame clones are kept and a portion is missing. This sample has approximately 93,000 clones, with around 84% found just once. This rearrangement joins TRBV11-3 to TRBJ2-7; D unresolved. This TCR was recovered from a woman aged 40 to 55 in good health and CMV-seronegative. The source material was PBMCs. The CDR3 DNA reads as TGTGCCAGCAGCTTAGCAGGCTACGAGCAGTACTTC. The encoded protein is CASSLAGYEQYF.